What follows are 9 T cell receptor beta chains derived from one specimen sequenced in a study of T cell changes during pregnancy in multiple sclerosis. Clones were read by immunoSEQ multiplex PCR, and TCRdb kept only the in-frame ones, dropping some. The table shows about 92,000 clones, with 94% occurring only once. The sequencing here drew on peripheral blood, taken in the third trimester of pregnancy. The receptors stem from a female donor with multiple sclerosis, enrolled in a pregnancy study.

This rearrangement joins TRBV12-2 to TRBJ1-4; the tabulated D call, TRBD1, remains unverified against the DNA. TRBV12-2 is an annotated pseudogene. The CDR3 extends over 18 amino acids. Written as DNA, the CDR3 is TGTGCAAGTCGCTTAGCTGGGCAGCACAGGGGGACTAATGAAAAACTGTTTTTT. Its translation: CASRLAGQHRGTNEKLFF.

V and J are TRBV28 and TRBJ2-3; D gene uncertain. V shed 2 bases and J shed 5 bases, with 11 bases lying between them. The germline V gene has CDR1 MDHEN and CDR2 SYDVKM. The CDR3 length is 14 residues. In DNA form, the CDR3 reads TGTGCCAGCAGTTTACCAGCGACGGGAGATACGCAGTATTTT. It encodes CASSLPATGDTQYF. The full variable domain, completed using reference TRBV28 and TRBJ2-3, is DVKVTQSSRYLVKRTGEKVFLECVQDMDHENMFWYRQDPGLGLRLIYFSYDVKMKEKGDIPEGYSVSREKKERFSLILESASTNQTSMYLCASSLPATGDTQYFGPGTRLTVL.

CDR3 DNA sequence: TGCGCCAGCAGCTCCGGGACAGGGGGCACAGATACGCAGTATTTT. It codes for CASSSGTGGTDTQYF. J is TRBJ2-3 and V is TRBV5-1; the match to TRBD1 covers 10 bases. CDR1 and CDR2 from the germline V gene are SGHRS and YFSETQ. The CDR3 totals 15 residues. Trimming cost V 3 bases and J 1 base; bases outside gene matches: 2.

This clone is a singleton in its sample. The sample holds other DNA sequences that translate to the same CDR3. The V and J genes are TRBV2 and TRBJ2-7; 11 nucleotides align to TRBD2. With 3 bases clipped from V and 3 bases from J, the junction kept 1 base outside the gene matches. The CDR3 sequence is 14 residues long. Germline V gene data show CDR1 as SNHLY and CDR2 as FYNNEI. The CDR3 nucleotides read TGTGCCAGCAGTGAGACTAGCGGGAACTACGAGCAGTACTTC. Its translation is CASSETSGNYEQYF.

The chain employs TRBV4-1 and TRBJ2-1, with 8 bases fitting TRBD2. Germline V gene sequence: CDR1 MGHRA, CDR2 YSYEKL. The CDR3 is 18 residues long. V was clipped by 1 base and J by 4 bases; unmatched bases: 12. The chain's CDR3 is CASSQGGRRSGSYNEQFF. CDR3 coding DNA: TGCGCCAGCAGCCAAGGAGGAAGAAGAAGCGGGAGTTACAATGAGCAGTTCTTC.

CDR3 DNA sequence: TGTGCCAGCCTATTCCTGCGGGACAGCTACGAGCAGTACTTC. It yields the protein CASLFLRDSYEQYF. The V and J genes are TRBV2 and TRBJ2-7, with D tentatively TRBD1 (7 bases). The CDR3 extends over 14 amino acids. Per germline, CDR1 SNHLY and CDR2 FYNNEI. V shed 8 bases and J shed 3 bases, with 17 bases lying between them.

The gene calls are TRBV7-2 and TRBJ2-7; D may be TRBD1 (5 bases). The V end was cut by 1 base, the J end by 0 bases, with 7 bases between. The CDR3 is 14 residues long. Germline lookup yields CDR1 SGHTA and CDR2 FQGNSA. The CDR3 is CASSLEGHSYEQYF. The CDR3 region has the DNA TGTGCCAGCAGCTTAGAGGGGCACTCCTACGAGCAGTACTTC.

The rearrangement uses TRBV7-8 and TRBJ1-3; D gene unclear. V was pared by 5 bases and J by 3 bases, with 5 bases between. This CDR3 spans 12 amino acids. Germline V gene sequence: CDR1 SGHVS, CDR2 FQNEAQ. The CDR3 protein is CASSLGGNTIYF. The CDR3 DNA is TGTGCCAGCAGCCTCGGTGGAAACACCATATATTTT.

The chain combines TRBV27 with TRBJ2-1, with D hard to call. Germline V gives CDR1 MNHEY, CDR2 SMNVEV (reference sequence). V was pared by 1 base and J by 0 bases, with 10 bases between. The length of the CDR3 is 16 residues. The chain's CDR3 is CASSLYSKSSYNEQFF. CDR3 sequence (DNA): TGTGCCAGCAGTTTATACTCCAAGAGCTCCTACAATGAGCAGTTCTTC.